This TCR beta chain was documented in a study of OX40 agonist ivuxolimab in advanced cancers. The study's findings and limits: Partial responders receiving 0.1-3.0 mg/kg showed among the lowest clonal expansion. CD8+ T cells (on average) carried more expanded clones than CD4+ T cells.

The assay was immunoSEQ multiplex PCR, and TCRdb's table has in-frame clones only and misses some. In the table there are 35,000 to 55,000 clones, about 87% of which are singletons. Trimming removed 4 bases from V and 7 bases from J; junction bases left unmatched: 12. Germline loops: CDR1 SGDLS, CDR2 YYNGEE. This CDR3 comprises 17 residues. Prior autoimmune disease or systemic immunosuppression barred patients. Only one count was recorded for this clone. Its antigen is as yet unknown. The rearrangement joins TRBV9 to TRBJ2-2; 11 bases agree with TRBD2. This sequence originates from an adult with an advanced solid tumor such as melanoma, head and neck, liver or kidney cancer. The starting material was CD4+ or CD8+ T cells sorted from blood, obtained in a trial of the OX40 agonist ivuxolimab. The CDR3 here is CASSLELAGEVGGELFF. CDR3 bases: TGTGCCAGCAGCCTGGAACTAGCGGGAGAGGTCGGCGGGGAGCTGTTTTTT.